Shown below are 20 T cell receptor beta chains from a single sample sequenced in a study of a mutant IDH1 vaccine in newly diagnosed glioma. No antigens are known for them. Time point: week 11, during vaccination. In every dose of vaccine, 300 ug of mutant IDH1 20-mer peptide was given alongside topical imiquimod. Data came from immunoSEQ multiplex PCR; TCRdb stores just in-frame clones and leaves some out. The sample carries tens of thousands of clones, 90% recorded once. This sample comprised PBMCs, obtained from a glioma patient whose treatment included an IDH1 peptide vaccine. These receptors all come from a man between 18 and 35 years old with glioma.

This clone has more than one count but fewer than ten. This chain links TRBV5-1 with TRBJ2-3; 11 positions match TRBD2. The CDR3 has 15 amino acids. Per germline, CDR1 SGHRS and CDR2 YFSETQ. V dropped 2 bases and J dropped 4; count of bases not matched to a gene: 3. This CDR3 reads CASSFSGRGPDTQYF. CDR3 coding DNA: TGCGCCAGCAGCTTTAGCGGGAGGGGACCAGATACGCAGTATTTT.

The chain combines TRBV5-1 with TRBJ1-2; no firm D call. The CDR3 totals 14 residues. CDR1 and CDR2 from the germline V gene are SGHRS and YFSETQ. Between the trimmed V and J ends, which lost 4 bases and 0 bases, there was a span of 10 bases. The CDR3 loop is CASSRQAANYGYTF. The CDR3 nucleotides are TGCGCCAGCAGCCGACAAGCCGCTAACTATGGCTACACCTTC.

This chain joins TRBV5-1 and TRBJ2-7, with a tentative D call TRBD2 (5 bases). Germline CDR1 is SGHRS and CDR2 is YFSETQ. The CDR3 length is 14 residues. The V end was cut by 4 bases, the J end by 2 bases, with 13 bases between. The CDR3 coding sequence is TGCGCCAGCAGCCGCGAGGGCGGCGCCTACGAGCAGTACTTC. The encoded protein is CASSREGGAYEQYF.

This chain links TRBV27 with TRBJ2-7, with TRBD2 matching over 8 bases. V was clipped by 4 bases and J by 6 bases; unmatched bases: 8. Germline assignment: CDR1 MNHEY and CDR2 SMNVEV (reference sequence). CDR3 length equals 14 residues. The CDR3 protein is CASSSPVSGGEQYF. CDR3 DNA sequence: TGTGCCAGCAGTTCCCCCGTAAGCGGGGGCGAGCAGTACTTC.

By share, this clone ranks as large. The V gene is TRBV30, the J gene TRBJ1-1, with no clear D. Per the germline V gene, CDR1 is GTSNPN and CDR2 is SVGIG (reference sequence). Trimming left V 8 bases short and J 0 bases short, with 13 bases between. The CDR3 has 13 amino acids. The CDR3 sequence is CAGQDPMNTEAFF. Written as DNA, the CDR3 is TGTGCCGGTCAGGATCCGATGAACACTGAAGCTTTCTTT. Supplemented by reference TRBV30 and TRBJ1-1, the full variable domain reads SQTIHQWPATLVQPVGSPLSLECTVEGTSNPNLYWYRQAAGRGLQLLFYSVGIGQISSEVPQNLSASRPQDRQFILSSKKLLLSDSGFYLCAGQDPMNTEAFFGQGTRLTVV.

V is TRBV6-5 and J is TRBJ2-7; tentative D call: TRBD1 (6 bases). Trimming removed 6 bases from V and 3 bases from J, with 12 bases in between. CDR1 is MNHEY and CDR2 is SVGAGI in the germline V gene. The CDR3 is 13 residues long. The CDR3 here is CASSRQANYEQYF. CDR3 nucleotides: TGTGCCAGCAGCCGACAGGCCAACTACGAGCAGTACTTC.

This clone was seen more than once but under ten times. The V call is TRBV28, the J call TRBJ1-1; TRBD1 matches 8 bases. Germline V gene data show CDR1 as MDHEN and CDR2 as SYDVKM. This CDR3 has 12 amino acids. V was clipped by 2 bases and J by 11 bases; unmatched bases: 4. As DNA, the CDR3 is TGTGCCAGCAGTTTACTGACAGGGGAGGCTTTCTTT. Amino acid sequence: CASSLLTGEAFF.

This clone was seen more than once but under ten times. This chain joins TRBV6-5 and TRBJ1-1; D may be TRBD1 (5 bases). With 8 bases removed from V and 1 base from J, the gap between germline ends came to 11 bases. The CDR3 has 13 residues. Looked up from germline, CDR1 is MNHEY and CDR2 is SVGAGI. CDR3 sequence reads: CASGVTANTEAFF. CDR3 in DNA: TGTGCCAGCGGGGTGACAGCGAACACTGAAGCTTTCTTT.

This chain uses TRBV7-9 with TRBJ1-5, with 7 positions matching TRBD1. The CDR3 loop spans 17 amino acids. Trimming at V came to 1 base and at J to 1 base, leaving 7 bases not matched to a gene. Germline V gene lookup returns CDR1 SEHNR and CDR2 FQNEAQ (reference sequence). CDR3 sequence: CASSLGQGEASNQPQHF. The CDR3 region has the DNA TGTGCCAGCAGCTTAGGACAGGGAGAGGCGAGCAATCAGCCCCAGCATTTT.

The rearrangement joins TRBV7-2 to TRBJ1-3; D gene uncertain. This CDR3 comprises 15 residues. CDR1 and CDR2 (germline): SGHTA, FQGNSA. V shed 5 bases and J shed 2 bases, with 13 bases lying between them. CDR3 DNA sequence: TGTGCCAGCAGCACCGGGTGGGCAGCTGGAAACACCATATATTTT. It specifies CASSTGWAAGNTIYF. The entire variable domain, with the rest obtained from reference TRBV7-2 and TRBJ1-3, is as follows: GAGVSQSPSNKVTEKGKDVELRCDPISGHTALYWYRQSLGQGLEFLIYFQGNSAPDKSGLPSDRFSAERTGGSVSTLTIQRTQQEDSAVYLCASSTGWAAGNTIYFGEGSWLTVV.

The chain uses TRBV4-2 and TRBJ1-2; D gene ambiguous. Trimming took off 0 bases at V and 1 base at J, with 9 bases between the two ends. Looked up from germline, CDR1 is LGHNA and CDR2 is YNFKEQ. The CDR3 contains 15 residues. CDR3 amino acids: CASSQDRTVNYGYTF. CDR3 coding DNA: TGTGCCAGCAGCCAAGATCGCACAGTTAACTATGGCTACACCTTC.

This clone has a single count. The V and J genes are TRBV7-8 and TRBJ2-7; 11 positions agree with TRBD2. The V and J ends lost 2 bases and 3 bases, in that order; junction bases with no gene match: 3. Germline lookup yields CDR1 SGHVS and CDR2 FQNEAQ. This CDR3 comprises 15 residues. Here the CDR3 DNA reads TGTGCCAGCAGCTTACCTGGACTAGCGGGCTACGAGCAGTACTTC. Encoded protein: CASSLPGLAGYEQYF.

This clone is large by share. This chain connects TRBV11-2 to TRBJ1-4; the match to TRBD1 covers 9 bases. Germline-derived CDR1 and CDR2 are SGHAT and FQNNGV. The CDR3 extends over 16 amino acids. Trimming cost V 5 bases and J 7 bases; bases outside gene matches: 11. The CDR3 bases are TGTGCCAGCAGCCAAGGGGGGGGACAGGGCGGTGAAAAACTGTTTTTT. This encodes CASSQGGGQGGEKLFF.

The V and J genes are TRBV7-8 and TRBJ2-1, with 8 bases identical to TRBD2. The CDR3 has 17 amino acids. V lost 5 bases to trimming and J lost 4 bases; unmatched junction nucleotides: 13. Germline CDR1 reads SGHVS; CDR2 reads FQNEAQ. This CDR3 reads CASSPGRGSGDYNEQFF. The CDR3 DNA sequence: TGTGCCAGCAGCCCCGGCCGCGGTAGCGGGGATTACAATGAGCAGTTCTTC.

V gene TRBV2 combines with J gene TRBJ1-2; D remains unclear. Germline values: CDR1 SNHLY, CDR2 FYNNEI. The CDR3 spans 14 residues. V lost 3 bases, J lost 1 base, and 9 bases lay in between. The CDR3 bases are TGTGCCAGCAGTGACCTGCCTTTTAACTATGGCTACACCTTC. Its translation: CASSDLPFNYGYTF.

The chain employs TRBV7-2 and TRBJ1-2; D gene unclear. The germline CDR1 and CDR2 sequences are SGHTA and FQGNSA. V was clipped by 1 base and J by 8 bases, with 14 bases between them. The CDR3 sequence is 14 residues long. CDR3 bases: TGTGCCAGCAGCTTAGGTGGCCCTTCTATGGGCTACACCTTC. Its protein is CASSLGGPSMGYTF.

The chain couples TRBV18 to TRBJ2-1; 9 nucleotides align to TRBD1. The CDR3 is 16 amino acids. The junction had 3 bases not matched to a gene; V was cut back by 0 bases and J by 3 bases. Germline V gene lookup returns CDR1 KGHSH and CDR2 LQKENI. The chain's CDR3 is CASSPPGQGSYNEQFF. CDR3 sequence (DNA): TGTGCCAGCTCACCACCGGGACAGGGCAGCTACAATGAGCAGTTCTTC.

This clone has only a few counts. The CDR3 is CASSSSGDTEAFF. The CDR3 nucleotides read TGCGCCAGCAGCTCGTCAGGGGACACTGAAGCTTTCTTT. The V call is TRBV5-1, the J call TRBJ1-1, with D tentatively TRBD1 (6 bases). This CDR3 is built from 13 residues. V was clipped by 3 bases and J by 3 bases, with 9 bases between them. CDR1 is SGHRS, CDR2 YFSETQ, per germline.

The rearrangement joins TRBV5-4 to TRBJ1-1; D is unresolved. This CDR3 contains 13 residues. Germline loops: CDR1 SGHNT, CDR2 YYREEE (reference sequence). V lost 7 bases to trimming and J lost 7 bases, with 17 bases between them. The CDR3 loop is CASSRRFGNEAFF. The CDR3 nucleotides are TGTGCCAGCTCCCGGAGGTTCGGGAATGAAGCTTTCTTT.

The gene calls are TRBV9 and TRBJ2-7, with 10 bases lining up with TRBD2. CDR1 and CDR2 (germline): SGDLS, YYNGEE. This CDR3 has 16 residues. V lost 3 bases, J lost 0 bases, and 6 bases stayed unmatched. The chain's CDR3 is CASSAGPSGSSYEQYF. The CDR3 coding sequence is TGTGCCAGCAGCGCGGGCCCTAGCGGGAGCTCCTACGAGCAGTACTTC.